One and the same sample provided the 14 T cell receptor beta chains below, sequenced in a study of PD-L1 blockade in urothelial cancer. Time point here: pretreatment peripheral blood. Profiled with immunoSEQ multiplex PCR; TCRdb holds only in-frame clones, not every one. The sample has tens of thousands of clones, about 85% seen once. The sequencing here drew on PBMCs, taken around atezolizumab (anti-PD-L1) treatment. These receptors were obtained from a man between 65 and 85 years old with urothelial cancer.

The chain has TRBV2 and TRBJ2-7; TRBD1 agrees at 8 bases. V trimming: 7 bases; J trimming: 3 bases; junction bases outside the gene matches: 8. The CDR3 contains 14 residues. Germline V CDR1 and CDR2: SNHLY, FYNNEI. The DNA of the CDR3 is TGTGCCAGCACTGGACAGGGTGGCGGCTACGAGCAGTACTTC. It is translated as CASTGQGGGYEQYF.

The chain joins TRBV7-3 to TRBJ2-3; TRBD1 agrees at 7 bases. With V trimmed by 4 bases and J by 2 bases, 9 bases remained unmatched. The CDR3 contains 16 residues. Germline assignment: CDR1 SGHTA and CDR2 FQGTGA. The DNA of the CDR3 is TGTGCCAGCAGCTGGATAGGGGGCTGGAACACAGATACGCAGTATTTT. Protein: CASSWIGGWNTDTQYF. Variable domain in full (rest from reference TRBV7-3 and TRBJ2-3): GAGVSQTPSNKVTEKGKYVELRCDPISGHTALYWYRQSLGQGPEFLIYFQGTGAADDSGLPNDRFFAVRPEGSVSTLKIQRTERGDSAVYLCASSWIGGWNTDTQYFGPGTRLTVL.

This clone was seen a handful of times. This rearrangement joins TRBV27 to TRBJ1-1; D gene ambiguous. Germline assignment: CDR1 MNHEY and CDR2 SMNVEV (reference sequence). Trimming took 4 bases from V and 1 from J, leaving 7 bases between them. CDR3 length: 13 amino acids. CDR3 sequence reads: CASSSNGNTEAFF. For the CDR3, the DNA is TGTGCCAGCAGTTCAAACGGGAACACTGAAGCTTTCTTT.

This chain connects TRBV11-2 to TRBJ2-7; perhaps TRBD2 as D (5 bases). The V end was cut by 4 bases, the J end by 2 bases, with 9 bases between. The germline CDR1 and CDR2 sequences are SGHAT and FQNNGV. The CDR3 is 13 amino acids. The CDR3 loop is CASSSSGPYEQYF. CDR3 in DNA: TGTGCCAGCAGCTCGAGCGGTCCCTACGAGCAGTACTTC.

This chain links TRBV19 with TRBJ2-1, with a tentative D call TRBD2 (6 bases). CDR1 and CDR2 from the germline V gene are LNHDA and SQIVND (reference sequence). V was clipped by 1 base and J by 5 bases, with 9 bases between them. CDR3 length: 14 amino acids. The CDR3 DNA follows: TGTGCCAGTAGTATAGGCGGGGCCCACAATGAGCAGTTCTTC. The encoded protein is CASSIGGAHNEQFF.

Only one count was recorded for this clone. The chain uses TRBV6-6 and TRBJ1-3; TRBD1 matches at 7 bases. V shed 6 bases, J shed 8 bases, and the junction held 10 bases outside the gene matches. The CDR3 has 14 residues. Germline values: CDR1 MNHNY, CDR2 SVGAGI (reference sequence). CDR3 nucleotides: TGTGCCAGCAGCTCGACAGGGAACGACTACACCATATATTTT. The encoded protein is CASSSTGNDYTIYF.

The chain combines TRBV6-1 with TRBJ2-2; 14 nucleotides line up with TRBD2. The CDR3 is made up of 16 amino acids. CDR1 is MNHNS and CDR2 is SASEGT in the germline V gene. V shed 4 bases and J 7 bases; nucleotides not matched to a gene: 5. As DNA, the CDR3 is TGTGCCAGCAGTGCGACTAGCGGGAGGGGGCTCGGGGAGCTGTTTTTT. Translating gives CASSATSGRGLGELFF.

The gene calls are TRBV18 and TRBJ2-5, with a possible D match to TRBD2 (6 bases). CDR1 and CDR2 from the germline V gene are KGHSH and LQKENI. CDR3 length: 13 residues. Trimming took off 3 bases at V and 5 bases at J, with 10 bases between the two ends. The CDR3 reads CASSPGRRETQYF. In nucleotides, the CDR3 is TGTGCCAGCTCACCCGGGAGACGGGAGACCCAGTACTTC.

The chain combines TRBV19 with TRBJ1-1; possible D gene TRBD1, 5 bases. This CDR3 comprises 13 residues. CDR1 is LNHDA and CDR2 is SQIVND in the germline V gene (reference sequence). The V and J ends lost 4 bases and 1 base respectively, with 7 bases between them. The CDR3 region is CASSTGGNTEAFF. The CDR3, as DNA: TGTGCCAGTAGTACCGGGGGGAACACTGAAGCTTTCTTT.

The chain links TRBV27 to TRBJ2-7, with 7 bases lining up with TRBD2. With 3 bases clipped from V and 7 bases from J, the junction kept 9 bases outside the gene matches. This CDR3 spans 14 amino acids. The germline V gene encodes CDR1 MNHEY and CDR2 SMNVEV (reference sequence). The CDR3 sequence is CASSFNGRPGEQYF. The CDR3 nucleotides are TGTGCCAGCAGTTTTAACGGGAGGCCGGGGGAGCAGTACTTC.

The chain recombines TRBV28 with TRBJ2-7; D is uncertain. This CDR3 has 12 residues. Trimming cost V 5 bases and J 7 bases, with 12 bases left between them. CDR1 MDHEN and CDR2 SYDVKM come from the germline V gene. In nucleotides, the CDR3 is TGTGCCAGCAGTCAAGATCTCGGGGAGCAGTACTTC. This codes for CASSQDLGEQYF.

This clone appeared a few times. The rearrangement uses TRBV7-9 and TRBJ2-6; TRBD1 might be the D (6 bases). Trimming took 6 bases from V and 1 from J, leaving 16 bases between them. The germline gives CDR1 SEHNR, CDR2 FQNEAQ (reference sequence). This CDR3 is built from 17 residues. For the CDR3, the DNA is TGTGCCAGCAGTTACCAAGGGGGTTCATCTGGGGCCAACGTCCTGACTTTC. Protein product: CASSYQGGSSGANVLTF.

V gene TRBV19 combines with J gene TRBJ2-2; D might be TRBD2 (5 bases). Germline assignment: CDR1 LNHDA and CDR2 SQIVND (reference sequence). The CDR3 extends over 14 amino acids. The V gene lost 7 bases and the J gene lost 1 base, with 10 bases spanning the gap. The CDR3 reads CASTPAGNTGELFF. DNA of the CDR3: TGTGCCAGTACCCCCGCGGGGAACACCGGGGAGCTGTTTTTT.

The chain is built from TRBV18 and TRBJ2-1; 7 nucleotides line up with TRBD2. Germline-derived CDR1 and CDR2 are KGHSH and LQKENI. The J segment lost 7 bases and the V segment lost 0 bases, leaving 9 bases of the junction unmatched. The CDR3 length is 16 residues. The CDR3 sequence: CASSPPNGRTRNEQFF. The CDR3 nucleotides read TGTGCCAGCTCACCACCTAACGGGAGGACCAGGAATGAGCAGTTCTTC. The whole variable domain, filled in from reference TRBV18 and TRBJ2-1, reads NAGVMQNPRHLVRRRGQEARLRCSPMKGHSHVYWYRQLPEEGLKFMVYLQKENIIDESGMPKERFSAEFPKEGPSILRIQQVVRGDSAAYFCASSPPNGRTRNEQFFGPGTRLTVL.